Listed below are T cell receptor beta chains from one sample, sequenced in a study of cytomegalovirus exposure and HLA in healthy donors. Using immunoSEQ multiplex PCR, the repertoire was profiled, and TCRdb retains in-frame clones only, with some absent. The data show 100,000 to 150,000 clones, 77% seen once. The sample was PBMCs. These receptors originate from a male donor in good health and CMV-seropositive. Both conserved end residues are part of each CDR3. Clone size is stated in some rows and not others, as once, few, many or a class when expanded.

CDR3 protein: CASSTGDDQPQHF; V gene: TRBV5-1; J gene: TRBJ1-5; clone size: .
CDR3 protein: CASSESGGISGNTIYF; V gene: TRBV25-1; J gene: TRBJ1-3; clone size: .
CDR3 protein: CASSVDRGFDNSPLHF; V gene: TRBV9; J gene: TRBJ1-6; clone size: once
CDR3 protein: CASSLRGRDTQYF; V gene: TRBV6-5; J gene: TRBJ2-3; clone size: .
CDR3 protein: CASSSGNMNGYTF; V gene: TRBV27; J gene: TRBJ1-2; clone size: .
CDR3 protein: CASSYSAGSGNTIYF; V gene: TRBV6-5; J gene: TRBJ1-3; clone size: few
CDR3 protein: CASSLDGNNEQFF; V gene: TRBV7-2; J gene: TRBJ2-1; clone size: .
CDR3 protein: CASSVGPFGQTEAFF; V gene: TRBV9; J gene: TRBJ1-1; clone size: .
CDR3 protein: CASSPQGGYTF; V gene: TRBV6-6; J gene: TRBJ1-2; clone size: .
CDR3 protein: CASSQVGTGNYGYTF; V gene: TRBV4-2; J gene: TRBJ1-2; clone size: .
CDR3 protein: CASSRTDRARQPQHF; V gene: TRBV28; J gene: TRBJ1-5; clone size: .
CDR3 protein: CASSQAGTVSSGNTIYF; V gene: TRBV4-2; J gene: TRBJ1-3; clone size: .
CDR3 protein: CASSFRDPNYGYTF; V gene: TRBV13; J gene: TRBJ1-2; clone size: .
CDR3 protein: CAWSPGAGQPQHF; V gene: TRBV30; J gene: TRBJ1-5; clone size: few
CDR3 protein: CASTEDRNTGELFF; V gene: TRBV21-1; J gene: TRBJ2-2; clone size: .
CDR3 protein: CASSGRTRAYEQYF; V gene: TRBV19; J gene: TRBJ2-7; clone size: .
CDR3 protein: CASSMSGVGGTEAFF; V gene: TRBV19; J gene: TRBJ1-1; clone size: .
CDR3 protein: CASSVGPTGYTYEQYF; V gene: TRBV9; J gene: TRBJ2-7; clone size: few
CDR3 protein: CASSAHPRGANTGELFF; V gene: TRBV6-4; J gene: TRBJ2-2; clone size: once
CDR3 protein: CASSYEMKRPQHF; V gene: TRBV7-8; J gene: TRBJ1-5; clone size: few
CDR3 protein: CAIRKDSPDDEKLFF; V gene: TRBV10-3; J gene: TRBJ1-4; clone size: .
CDR3 protein: CASSLGTSAGELFF; V gene: TRBV5-1; J gene: TRBJ2-2; clone size: .
CDR3 protein: CASSLQRGSPSDQAQHF; V gene: TRBV16; J gene: TRBJ1-5; clone size: few
CDR3 protein: CASSIELGSNEQFF; V gene: TRBV19; J gene: TRBJ2-1; clone size: .
CDR3 protein: CASSLGVERGELFF; V gene: TRBV5-6; J gene: TRBJ2-2; clone size: .
CDR3 protein: CASSAFRQGGLEKLFF; V gene: TRBV28; J gene: TRBJ1-4; clone size: .
CDR3 protein: CASNEGGAPGELFF; V gene: TRBV6-1; J gene: TRBJ2-2; clone size: few
CDR3 protein: CASSDRRNTEAFF; V gene: TRBV2; J gene: TRBJ1-1; clone size: .
CDR3 protein: CATSRGRGQPQHF; V gene: TRBV15; J gene: TRBJ1-5; clone size: .
CDR3 protein: CASSSPDRGLATQYF; V gene: TRBV7-2; J gene: TRBJ2-5; clone size: .
CDR3 protein: CASSLVGTGTSYEQYF; V gene: TRBV7-2; J gene: TRBJ2-7; clone size: few
CDR3 protein: CASSFSGGYTDTQYF; V gene: TRBV5-1; J gene: TRBJ2-3; clone size: .
CDR3 protein: CASRPVADRGTNNEQFF; V gene: TRBV7-9; J gene: TRBJ2-1; clone size: .
CDR3 protein: CAGSYTSGGLYEQYF; V gene: TRBV6-6; J gene: TRBJ2-7; clone size: .
CDR3 protein: CASRGQAGQPQHF; V gene: TRBV6-6; J gene: TRBJ1-5; clone size: .
CDR3 protein: CASSLVGAGRDEQFF; V gene: TRBV28; J gene: TRBJ2-1; clone size: .
CDR3 protein: CASSIGWTGGASNQPQHF; V gene: TRBV19; J gene: TRBJ1-5; clone size: .
CDR3 protein: CASSLGGLPLRETQYF; V gene: TRBV11-2; J gene: TRBJ2-5; clone size: .
CDR3 protein: CASSENRGWNTEAFF; V gene: TRBV19; J gene: TRBJ1-1; clone size: .
CDR3 protein: CASSLGSGGNTEAFF; V gene: TRBV5-4; J gene: TRBJ1-1; clone size: once